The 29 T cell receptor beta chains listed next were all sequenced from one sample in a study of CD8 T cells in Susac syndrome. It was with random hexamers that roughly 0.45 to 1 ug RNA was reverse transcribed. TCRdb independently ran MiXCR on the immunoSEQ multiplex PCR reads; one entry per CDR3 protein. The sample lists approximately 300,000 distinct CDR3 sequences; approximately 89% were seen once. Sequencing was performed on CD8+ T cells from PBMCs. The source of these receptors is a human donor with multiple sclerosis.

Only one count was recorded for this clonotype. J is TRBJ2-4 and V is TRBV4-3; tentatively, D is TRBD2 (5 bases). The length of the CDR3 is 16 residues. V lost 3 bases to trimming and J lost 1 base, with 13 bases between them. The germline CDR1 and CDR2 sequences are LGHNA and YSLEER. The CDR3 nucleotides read TGCGCCAGCAGCCACCTAGCTCGGATGGCCAAAAACATTCAGTACTTC. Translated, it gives CASSHLARMAKNIQYF.

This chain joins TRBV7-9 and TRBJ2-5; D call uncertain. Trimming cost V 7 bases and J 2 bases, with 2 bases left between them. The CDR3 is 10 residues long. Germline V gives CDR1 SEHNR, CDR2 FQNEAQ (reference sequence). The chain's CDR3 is CASTQETQYF. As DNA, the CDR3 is TGTGCCAGCACACAAGAGACCCAGTACTTC.

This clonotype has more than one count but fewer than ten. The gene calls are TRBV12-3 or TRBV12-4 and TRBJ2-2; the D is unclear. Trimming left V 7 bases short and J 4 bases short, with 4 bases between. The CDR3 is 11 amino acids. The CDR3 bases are TGTGCCAGCAAATTCACCGGGGAGCTGTTTTTT. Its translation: CASKFTGELFF.

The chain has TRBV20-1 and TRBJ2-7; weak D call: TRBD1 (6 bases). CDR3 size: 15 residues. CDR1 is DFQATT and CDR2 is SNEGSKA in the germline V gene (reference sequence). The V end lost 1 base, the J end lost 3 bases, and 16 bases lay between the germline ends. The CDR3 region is CSARGKQGSYYEQYF. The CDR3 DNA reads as TGCAGTGCTAGAGGTAAACAGGGCTCCTACTACGAGCAGTACTTC.

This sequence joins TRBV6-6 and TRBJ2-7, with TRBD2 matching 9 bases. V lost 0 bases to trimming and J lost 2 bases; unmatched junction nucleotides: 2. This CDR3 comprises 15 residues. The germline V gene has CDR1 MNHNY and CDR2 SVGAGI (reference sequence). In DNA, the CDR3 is TGTGCCAGCAGTTACTCGACTAGCGGCCCCTACGAGCAGTACTTC. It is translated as CASSYSTSGPYEQYF.

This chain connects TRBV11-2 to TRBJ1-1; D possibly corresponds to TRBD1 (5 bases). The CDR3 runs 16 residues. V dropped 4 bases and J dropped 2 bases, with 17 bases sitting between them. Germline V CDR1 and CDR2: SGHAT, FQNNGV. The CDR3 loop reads CASSSLELTDNTEAFF. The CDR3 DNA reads TGTGCCAGCAGCTCACTAGAATTGACAGATAACACTGAAGCTTTCTTT.

This chain's CDR3 is CATRSEANEQFF. The CDR3 DNA reads as TGTGCCACCAGATCAGAAGCCAATGAGCAGTTCTTC. This chain connects TRBV15 to TRBJ2-1; no clear D gene. Germline V gives CDR1 LNHNV, CDR2 YYDKDF (reference sequence). V lost 6 bases, J lost 6 bases, and 9 bases lay in between. This CDR3 is built from 12 residues.

The CDR3 region has the DNA TGTGCCAGCAGTCCCTCTAATGGGGGTTCCTACAATGAGCAGTTCTTC. Translated: CASSPSNGGSYNEQFF. This chain joins TRBV27 and TRBJ2-1; TRBD1 or TRBD2 may be the D gene (5 bases each). The CDR3 runs 16 residues. Trimming pared 5 bases from V and 1 base from J, leaving 15 bases between. The germline CDR1 and CDR2 sequences are MNHEY and SMNVEV (reference sequence).

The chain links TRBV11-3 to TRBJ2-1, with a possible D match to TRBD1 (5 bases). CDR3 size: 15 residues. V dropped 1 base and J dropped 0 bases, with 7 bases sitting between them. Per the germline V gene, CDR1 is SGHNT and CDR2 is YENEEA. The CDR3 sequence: CASSLGQSSYNEQFF. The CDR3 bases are TGTGCCAGCAGCTTAGGACAGTCCTCCTACAATGAGCAGTTCTTC.

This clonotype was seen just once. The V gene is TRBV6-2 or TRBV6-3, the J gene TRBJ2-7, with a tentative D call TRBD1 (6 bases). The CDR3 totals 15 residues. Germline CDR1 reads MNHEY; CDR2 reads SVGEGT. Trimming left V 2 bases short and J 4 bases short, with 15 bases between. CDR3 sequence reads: CASSYPTTGGYEQYF. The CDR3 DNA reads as TGTGCCAGCAGTTACCCAACGACAGGAGGTTACGAGCAGTACTTC.

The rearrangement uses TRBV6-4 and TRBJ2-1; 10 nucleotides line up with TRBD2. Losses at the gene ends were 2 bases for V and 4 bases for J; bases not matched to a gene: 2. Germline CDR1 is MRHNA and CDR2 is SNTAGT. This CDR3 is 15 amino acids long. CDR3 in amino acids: CASSDSGGDYNEQFF. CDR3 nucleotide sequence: TGTGCCAGCAGTGACAGCGGGGGGGATTACAATGAGCAGTTCTTC.

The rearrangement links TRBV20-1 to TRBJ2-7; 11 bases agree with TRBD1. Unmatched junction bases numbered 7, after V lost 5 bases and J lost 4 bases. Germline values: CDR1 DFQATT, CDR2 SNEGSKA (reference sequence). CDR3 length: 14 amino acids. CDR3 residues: CSAPGQGGLYEQYF. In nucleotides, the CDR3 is TGCAGTGCTCCGGGACAGGGGGGATTATACGAGCAGTACTTC.

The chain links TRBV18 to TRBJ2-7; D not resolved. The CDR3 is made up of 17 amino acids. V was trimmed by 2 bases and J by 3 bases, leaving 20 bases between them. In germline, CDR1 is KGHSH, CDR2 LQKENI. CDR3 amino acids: CASSPGVVRRPGYEQYF. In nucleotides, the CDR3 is TGTGCCAGCTCACCAGGGGTCGTGAGGAGACCCGGCTACGAGCAGTACTTC.

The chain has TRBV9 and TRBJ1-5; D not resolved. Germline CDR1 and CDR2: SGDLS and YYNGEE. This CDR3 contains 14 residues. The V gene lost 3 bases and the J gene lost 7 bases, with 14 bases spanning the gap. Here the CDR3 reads CASSGGAVGQPQHF. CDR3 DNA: TGTGCCAGCAGCGGAGGCGCGGTGGGGCAGCCCCAGCATTTT.

The CDR3 sequence is CASSPFGALGSNEQFF. The CDR3 DNA reads as TGTGCCAGCAGCCCTTTCGGAGCCTTGGGCTCAAATGAGCAGTTCTTC. V gene TRBV9 combines with J gene TRBJ2-1; D unclear. CDR1 and CDR2 from the germline V gene are SGDLS and YYNGEE. The V and J ends lost 4 bases and 7 bases respectively, with 21 bases between them. The CDR3 loop spans 16 amino acids.

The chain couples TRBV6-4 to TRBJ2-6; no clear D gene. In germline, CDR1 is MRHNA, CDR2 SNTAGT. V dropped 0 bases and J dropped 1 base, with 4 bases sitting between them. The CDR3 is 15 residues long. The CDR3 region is CASSDSNSGANVLTF. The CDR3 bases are TGTGCCAGCAGTGACTCGAATTCTGGGGCCAACGTCCTGACTTTC.

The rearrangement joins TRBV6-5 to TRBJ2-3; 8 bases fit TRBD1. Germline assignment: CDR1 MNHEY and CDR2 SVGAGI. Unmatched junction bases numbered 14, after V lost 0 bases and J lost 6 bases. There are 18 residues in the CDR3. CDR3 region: CASSYSVEDRAYSDTQYF. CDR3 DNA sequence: TGTGCCAGCAGTTACTCGGTGGAGGACAGGGCTTATTCGGATACGCAGTATTTT.

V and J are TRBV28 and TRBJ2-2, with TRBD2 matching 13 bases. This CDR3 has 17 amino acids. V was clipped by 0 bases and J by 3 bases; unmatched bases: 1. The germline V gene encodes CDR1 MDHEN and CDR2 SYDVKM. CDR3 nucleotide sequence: TGTGCCAGCAGTTTATGGACTAGCGGGGGGTACACCGGGGAGCTGTTTTTT. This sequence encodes CASSLWTSGGYTGELFF.

In DNA form, the CDR3 reads TGCAGTGCTAGAGGGCCAGCGGGAGGCCTCTACGAGCAGTACTTC. Translated, it gives CSARGPAGGLYEQYF. The rearrangement joins TRBV20-1 to TRBJ2-7; 9 bases are a match to TRBD2. With V trimmed by 1 base and J by 3 bases, 7 bases remained unmatched. CDR1 is DFQATT and CDR2 is SNEGSKA in the germline V gene (reference sequence). The CDR3 is 15 residues long.

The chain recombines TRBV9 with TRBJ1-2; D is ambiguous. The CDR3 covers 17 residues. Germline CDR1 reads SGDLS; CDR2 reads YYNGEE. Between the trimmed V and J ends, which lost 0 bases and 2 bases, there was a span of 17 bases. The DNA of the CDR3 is TGTGCCAGCAGCGTAGAATATCACCCCGGACGGAACTATGGCTACACCTTC. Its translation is CASSVEYHPGRNYGYTF.

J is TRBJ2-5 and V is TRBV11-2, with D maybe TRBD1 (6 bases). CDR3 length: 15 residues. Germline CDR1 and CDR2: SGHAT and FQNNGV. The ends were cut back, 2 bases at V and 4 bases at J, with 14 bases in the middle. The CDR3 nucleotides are TGTGCCAGCAGCTTAATTGTGGGGGCGGGAGAGACCCAGTACTTC. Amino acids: CASSLIVGAGETQYF.

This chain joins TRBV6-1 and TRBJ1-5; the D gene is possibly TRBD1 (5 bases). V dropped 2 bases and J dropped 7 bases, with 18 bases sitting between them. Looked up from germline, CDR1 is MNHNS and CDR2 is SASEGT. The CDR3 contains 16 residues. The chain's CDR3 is CASSEFWGDGGQPQHF. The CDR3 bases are TGTGCCAGCAGTGAATTTTGGGGGGATGGCGGACAGCCCCAGCATTTT.

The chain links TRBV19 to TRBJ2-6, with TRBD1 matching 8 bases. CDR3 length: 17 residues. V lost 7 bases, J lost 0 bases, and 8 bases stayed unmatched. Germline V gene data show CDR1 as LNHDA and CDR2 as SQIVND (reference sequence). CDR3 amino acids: CASTIGTGHSGANVLTF. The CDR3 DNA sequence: TGTGCCAGTACCATAGGGACAGGTCACTCTGGGGCCAACGTCCTGACTTTC.

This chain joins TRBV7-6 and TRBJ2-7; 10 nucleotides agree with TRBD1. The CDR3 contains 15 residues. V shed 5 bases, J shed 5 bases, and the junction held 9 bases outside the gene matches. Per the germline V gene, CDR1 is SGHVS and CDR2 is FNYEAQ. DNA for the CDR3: TGTGCCAGCAGCGAAGTGACAGGGGGCCGAAACGAGCAGTACTTC. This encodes CASSEVTGGRNEQYF. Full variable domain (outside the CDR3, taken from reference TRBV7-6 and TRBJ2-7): GAGVSQSPRYKVTKRGQDVALRCDPISGHVSLYWYRQALGQGPEFLTYFNYEAQQDKSGLPNDRFSAERPEGSISTLTIQRTEQRDSAMYRCASSEVTGGRNEQYFGPGTRLTVT.

The CDR3 here is CASSPAPGPETQYF. CDR3 nucleotides: TGTGCCAGCAGTCCTGCCCCGGGGCCGGAGACCCAGTACTTC. The chain uses TRBV12-3 or TRBV12-4 and TRBJ2-5; D possibly matches TRBD1 or TRBD2 (5 bases each). This CDR3 has 14 residues. V gave up 5 bases and J gave up 5 bases, with 15 bases separating them.

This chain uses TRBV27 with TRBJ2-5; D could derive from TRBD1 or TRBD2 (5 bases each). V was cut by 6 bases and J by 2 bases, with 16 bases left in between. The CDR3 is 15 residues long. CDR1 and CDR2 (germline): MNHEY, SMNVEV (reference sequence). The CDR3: CASRRVSWGQETQYF. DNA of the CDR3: TGTGCCAGCAGGCGAGTAAGTTGGGGGCAAGAGACCCAGTACTTC.

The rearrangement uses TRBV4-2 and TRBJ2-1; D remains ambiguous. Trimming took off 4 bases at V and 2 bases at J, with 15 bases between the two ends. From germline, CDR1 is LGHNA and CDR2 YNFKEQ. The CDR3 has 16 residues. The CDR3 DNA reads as TGTGCCAGCAGCCCAGAAGCCAGTCCAGCCTACAATGAGCAGTTCTTC. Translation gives CASSPEASPAYNEQFF.

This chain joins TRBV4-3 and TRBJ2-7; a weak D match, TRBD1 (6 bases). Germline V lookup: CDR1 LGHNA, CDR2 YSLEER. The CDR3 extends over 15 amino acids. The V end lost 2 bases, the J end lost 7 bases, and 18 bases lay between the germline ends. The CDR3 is CASSQSAGVSEEQYF. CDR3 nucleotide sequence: TGCGCCAGCAGCCAAAGTGCAGGGGTTTCGGAAGAGCAGTACTTC.

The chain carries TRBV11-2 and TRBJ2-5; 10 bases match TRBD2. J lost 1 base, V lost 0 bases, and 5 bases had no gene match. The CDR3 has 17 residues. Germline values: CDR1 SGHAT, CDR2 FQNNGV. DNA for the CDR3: TGTGCCAGCAGCTTAGAGGGTAGCGGGGGGAGCCAAGAGACCCAGTACTTC. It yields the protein CASSLEGSGGSQETQYF. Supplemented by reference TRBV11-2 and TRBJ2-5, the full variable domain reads EAGVAQSPRYKIIEKRQSVAFWCNPISGHATLYWYQQILGQGPKLLIQFQNNGVVDDSQLPKDRFSAERLKGVDSTLKIQPAKLEDSAVYLCASSLEGSGGSQETQYFGPGTRLLVL.